The present T cell receptor (beta chain) was sequenced within a study of blood T cells in healthy people across ages. Notes on this clonotype: The antigen remains unidentified.

Using a J-beta primer mix together with a sample-barcoded 5' primer, a second PCR was run for roughly 6 to 12 cycles. Every cDNA molecule bore a tag from a template-switch adaptor containing 12 random nucleotides. TCRdb recomputed calls from the 5' RACE reads with MiXCR, one row per CDR3 protein. Of roughly 1,500,000 distinct CDR3 sequences listed, about 35% are singletons. Study-level results: Researchers judged that diversity estimates from one million T cells fell short of true values.

V lost 1 base, J lost 7 bases, and 13 bases lay in between. From germline, CDR1 is SGHTA and CDR2 FQGNSA. CDR3 size: 14 residues. The TCR comes from a woman in her twenties or thirties in good health. This chain uses TRBV7-2 with TRBJ2-5; D is uncertain. Sequencing was performed on blood. Here the CDR3 reads CASSLEAIPGTQYF. CDR3 sequence (DNA): TGTGCCAGCAGCTTAGAAGCGATCCCGGGGACCCAGTACTTC.